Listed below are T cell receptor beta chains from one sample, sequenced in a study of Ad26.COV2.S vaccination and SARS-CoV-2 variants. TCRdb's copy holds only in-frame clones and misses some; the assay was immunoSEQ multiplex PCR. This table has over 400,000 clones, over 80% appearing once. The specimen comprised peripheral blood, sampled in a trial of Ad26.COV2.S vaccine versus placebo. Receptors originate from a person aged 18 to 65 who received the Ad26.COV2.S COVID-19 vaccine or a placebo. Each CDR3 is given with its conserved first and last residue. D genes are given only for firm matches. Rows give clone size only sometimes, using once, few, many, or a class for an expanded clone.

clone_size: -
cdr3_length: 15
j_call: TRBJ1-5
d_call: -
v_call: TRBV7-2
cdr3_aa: CASSLNRGYNQPQHF
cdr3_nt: TGTGCCAGCAGCTTAAATCGGGGGTACAATCAGCCCCAGCATTTT

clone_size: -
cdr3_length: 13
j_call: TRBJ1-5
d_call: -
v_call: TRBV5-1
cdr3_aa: CASSLLGDQPQHF
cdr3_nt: TGCGCCAGCAGCCTTTTGGGAGATCAGCCCCAGCATTTT

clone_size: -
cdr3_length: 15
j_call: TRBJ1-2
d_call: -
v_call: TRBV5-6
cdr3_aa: CASRRDQGINYGYTF
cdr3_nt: TGTGCCAGCAGACGAGACCAGGGTATCAACTATGGCTACACCTTC

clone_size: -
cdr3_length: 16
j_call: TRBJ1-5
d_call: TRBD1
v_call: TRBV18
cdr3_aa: CASSQQGAHSNQPQHF
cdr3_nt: TGTGCCAGCTCACAACAGGGGGCCCATAGCAATCAGCCCCAGCATTTT

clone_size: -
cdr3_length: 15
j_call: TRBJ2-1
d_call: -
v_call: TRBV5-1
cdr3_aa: CASSLRQGRANEQFF
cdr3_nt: TGCGCCAGCAGCTTGCGACAGGGGAGGGCCAATGAGCAGTTCTTC

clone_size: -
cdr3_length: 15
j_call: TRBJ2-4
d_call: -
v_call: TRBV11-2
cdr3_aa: CASSHWGVAKNIQYF
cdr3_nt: TGTGCCAGCAGCCACTGGGGGGTAGCCAAAAACATTCAGTACTTC

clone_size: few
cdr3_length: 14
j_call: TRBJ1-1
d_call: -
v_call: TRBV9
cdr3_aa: CASSAQTANTEAFF
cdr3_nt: TGTGCCAGCAGCGCCCAGACGGCGAACACTGAAGCTTTCTTT

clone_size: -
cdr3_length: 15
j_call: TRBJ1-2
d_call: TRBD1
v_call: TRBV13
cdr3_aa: CASSLGRTGDYGYTF
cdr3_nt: TGTGCCAGCAGCTTAGGCCGAACAGGGGACTATGGCTACACCTTC

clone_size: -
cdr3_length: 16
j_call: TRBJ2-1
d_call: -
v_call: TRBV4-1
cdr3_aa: CASSQMSGGAYNEQFF
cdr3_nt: TGCGCCAGCAGCCAAATGTCTGGGGGAGCCTACAATGAGCAGTTCTTC

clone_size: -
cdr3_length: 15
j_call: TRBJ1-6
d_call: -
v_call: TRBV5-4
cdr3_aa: CASSLAGQGYSPLHF
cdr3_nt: TGTGCCAGCAGCTTGGCGGGTCAGGGTTATTCACCCCTCCACTTT

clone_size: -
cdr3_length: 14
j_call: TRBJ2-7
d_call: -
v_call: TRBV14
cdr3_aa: CASSQRQENYEQYF
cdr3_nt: TGTGCCAGCAGCCAACGTCAGGAGAACTACGAGCAGTACTTC

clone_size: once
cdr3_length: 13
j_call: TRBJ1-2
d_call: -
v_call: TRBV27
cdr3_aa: CASSLSDSYGYTF
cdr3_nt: TGTGCCAGCAGTTTAAGCGACAGCTATGGCTACACCTTC

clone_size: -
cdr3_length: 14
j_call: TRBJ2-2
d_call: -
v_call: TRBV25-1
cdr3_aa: CASSPTRNTGELFF
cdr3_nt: TGTGCCAGCAGCCCGACACGGAACACCGGGGAGCTGTTTTTT

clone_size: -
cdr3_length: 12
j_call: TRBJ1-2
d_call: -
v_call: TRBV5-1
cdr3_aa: CASSHGFYGYTF
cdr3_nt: TGCGCCAGCAGTCACGGCTTCTATGGCTACACCTTC

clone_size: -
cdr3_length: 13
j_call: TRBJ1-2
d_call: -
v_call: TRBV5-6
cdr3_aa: CASSRTVNYGYTF
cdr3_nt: TGTGCCAGCAGCCGGACGGTAAACTATGGCTACACCTTC

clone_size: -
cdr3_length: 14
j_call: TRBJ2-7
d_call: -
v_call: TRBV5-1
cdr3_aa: CASSTGWVIQEQYF
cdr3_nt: TGCGCCAGCAGTACTGGTTGGGTTATTCAAGAGCAGTACTTC

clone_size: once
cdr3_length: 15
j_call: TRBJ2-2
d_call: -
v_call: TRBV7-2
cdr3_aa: CASSLVPGNTGELFF
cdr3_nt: TGTGCCAGCAGCTTAGTGCCAGGGAACACCGGGGAGCTGTTTTTT

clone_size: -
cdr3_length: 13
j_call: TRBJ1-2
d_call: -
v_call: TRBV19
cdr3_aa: CASSKEVHYGYTF
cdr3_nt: TGTGCCAGTAGTAAAGAGGTCCACTATGGCTACACCTTC

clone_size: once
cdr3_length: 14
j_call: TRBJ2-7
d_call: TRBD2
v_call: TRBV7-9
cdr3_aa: CASSFSSGGDEQYF
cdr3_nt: TGTGCCAGCAGCTTTTCTAGCGGGGGGGACGAGCAGTACTTC

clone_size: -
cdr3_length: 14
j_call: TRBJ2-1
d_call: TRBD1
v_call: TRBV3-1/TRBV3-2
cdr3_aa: CASSPGTGVNEQFF
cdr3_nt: TGTGCCAGCAGCCCCGGGACAGGGGTCAATGAGCAGTTCTTC

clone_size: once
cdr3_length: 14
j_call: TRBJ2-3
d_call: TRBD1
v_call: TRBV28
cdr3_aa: CASTSAGQEDTQYF
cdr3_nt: TGTGCCAGCACCAGCGCGGGACAGGAAGATACGCAGTATTTT

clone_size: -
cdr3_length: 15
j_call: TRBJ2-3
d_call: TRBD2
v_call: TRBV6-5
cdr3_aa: CASSQAGATTDTQYF
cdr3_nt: TGTGCCAGCAGCCAAGCGGGGGCCACCACAGATACGCAGTATTTT

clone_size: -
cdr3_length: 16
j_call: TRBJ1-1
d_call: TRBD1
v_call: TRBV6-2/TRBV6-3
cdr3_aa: CASSPGTGVLNTEAFF
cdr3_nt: TGTGCCAGCAGCCCCGGGACAGGGGTCTTGAACACTGAAGCTTTCTTT

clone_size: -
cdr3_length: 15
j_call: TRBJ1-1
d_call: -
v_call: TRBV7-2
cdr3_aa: CASSLSGQKNTEAFF
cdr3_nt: TGTGCCAGCAGCTTGTCCGGACAAAAGAACACTGAAGCTTTCTTT

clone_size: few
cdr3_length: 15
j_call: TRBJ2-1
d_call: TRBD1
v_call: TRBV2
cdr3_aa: CASSTGALTYNEQFF
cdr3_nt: TGTGCCAGCTCCACAGGGGCGTTGACCTACAATGAGCAGTTCTTC

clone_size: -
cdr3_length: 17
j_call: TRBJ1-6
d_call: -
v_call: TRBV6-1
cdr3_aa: CASSENEQVPFTSPLHF
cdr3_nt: TGTGCCAGCAGTGAAAACGAACAGGTCCCTTTTACTTCACCCCTCCACTTT

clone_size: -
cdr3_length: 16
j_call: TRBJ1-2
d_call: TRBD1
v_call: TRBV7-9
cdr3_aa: CASSGRDRAQVYGYTF
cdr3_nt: TGTGCCAGCAGCGGCCGGGACAGGGCCCAAGTTTATGGCTACACCTTC

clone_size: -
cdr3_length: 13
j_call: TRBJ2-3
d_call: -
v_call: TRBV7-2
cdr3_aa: CASSSRVADTQYF
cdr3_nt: TGTGCCAGCAGCTCGAGAGTTGCAGATACGCAGTATTTT

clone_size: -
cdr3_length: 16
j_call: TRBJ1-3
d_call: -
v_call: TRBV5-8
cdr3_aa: CASSLDFSFRGDTIYF
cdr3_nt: TGTGCCAGCAGCTTGGACTTCTCGTTTCGAGGCGACACCATATATTTT

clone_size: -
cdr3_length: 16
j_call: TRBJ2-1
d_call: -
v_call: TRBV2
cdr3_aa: CASSEGQSLSYNEQFF
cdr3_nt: TGTGCCAGCAGTGAAGGTCAGTCACTCTCCTACAATGAGCAGTTCTTC

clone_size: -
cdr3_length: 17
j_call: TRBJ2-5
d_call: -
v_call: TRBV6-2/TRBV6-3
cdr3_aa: CASSYGGQGRVQETQYF
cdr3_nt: TGTGCCAGCAGTTACGGGGGCCAGGGACGCGTCCAAGAGACCCAGTACTTC

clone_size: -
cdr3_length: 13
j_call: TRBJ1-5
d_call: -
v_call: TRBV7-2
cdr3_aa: CASSLKGDQPQHF
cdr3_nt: TGTGCCAGCAGCTTAAAGGGGGATCAGCCCCAGCATTTT

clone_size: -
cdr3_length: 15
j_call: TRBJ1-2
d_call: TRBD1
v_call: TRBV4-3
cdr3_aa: CASSQEGQGFYGYTF
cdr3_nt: TGCGCCAGCAGCCAAGAGGGACAGGGGTTCTATGGCTACACCTTC

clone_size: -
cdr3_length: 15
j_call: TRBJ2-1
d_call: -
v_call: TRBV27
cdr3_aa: CASSLEGGSYNEQFF
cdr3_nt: TGTGCCAGCAGTTTGGAAGGCGGTTCCTACAATGAGCAGTTCTTC

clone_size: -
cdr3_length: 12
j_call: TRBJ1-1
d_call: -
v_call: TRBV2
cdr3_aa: CASSSDGAEAFF
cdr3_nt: TGTGCCAGCAGTTCCGACGGCGCTGAAGCTTTCTTT

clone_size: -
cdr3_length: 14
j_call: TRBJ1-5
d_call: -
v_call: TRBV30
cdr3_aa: CAWSFGDANQPQHF
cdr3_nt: TGTGCCTGGAGTTTTGGGGACGCCAATCAGCCCCAGCATTTT

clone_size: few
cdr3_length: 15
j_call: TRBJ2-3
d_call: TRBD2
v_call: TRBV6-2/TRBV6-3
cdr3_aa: CASSYSGGRPDTQYF
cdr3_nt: TGTGCCAGCAGTTATAGCGGGGGGCGTCCAGATACGCAGTATTTT

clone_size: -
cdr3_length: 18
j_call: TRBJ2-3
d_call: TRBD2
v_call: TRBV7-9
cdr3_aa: CASSFRPGLADSTDTQYF
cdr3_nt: TGTGCCAGCAGCTTCCGACCGGGACTAGCGGATAGTACAGATACGCAGTATTTT

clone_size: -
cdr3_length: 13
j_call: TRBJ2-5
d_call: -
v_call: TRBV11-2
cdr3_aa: CASSLGLGETQYF
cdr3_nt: TGTGCCAGCAGCTTAGGACTAGGAGAGACCCAGTACTTC

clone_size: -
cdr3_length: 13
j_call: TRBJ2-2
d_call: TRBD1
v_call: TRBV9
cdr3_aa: CASRRTGTGELFF
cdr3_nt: TGTGCCAGCAGGCGGACAGGGACCGGGGAGCTGTTTTTT

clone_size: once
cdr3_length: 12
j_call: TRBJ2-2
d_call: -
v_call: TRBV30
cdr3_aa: CAWGDFTGELFF
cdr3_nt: TGTGCCTGGGGGGACTTCACCGGGGAGCTGTTTTTT

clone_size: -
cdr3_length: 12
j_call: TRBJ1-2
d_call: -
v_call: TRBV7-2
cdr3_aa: CASSQDLYGYTF
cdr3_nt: TGTGCCAGCAGCCAGGACCTCTATGGCTACACCTTC

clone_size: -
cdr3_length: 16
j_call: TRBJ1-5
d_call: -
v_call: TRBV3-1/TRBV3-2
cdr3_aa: CASSQGDRAGNQPQHF
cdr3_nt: TGTGCCAGCAGCCAAGGCGATAGGGCGGGCAATCAGCCCCAGCATTTT

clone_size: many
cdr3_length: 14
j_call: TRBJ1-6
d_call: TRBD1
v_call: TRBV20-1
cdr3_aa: CSAGETGVNSPLHF
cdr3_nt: TGCAGTGCTGGTGAGACAGGGGTTAATTCACCCCTCCACTTT

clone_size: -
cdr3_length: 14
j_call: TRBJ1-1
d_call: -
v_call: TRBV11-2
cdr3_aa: CASSPGPFNGEAFF
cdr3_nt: TGTGCCAGCAGCCCGGGGCCGTTTAACGGTGAAGCTTTCTTT

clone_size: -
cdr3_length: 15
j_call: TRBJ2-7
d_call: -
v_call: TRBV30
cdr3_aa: CAWSVLRGGGSEQYF
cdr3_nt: TGTGCCTGGAGTGTACTCCGGGGAGGGGGCTCCGAGCAGTACTTC

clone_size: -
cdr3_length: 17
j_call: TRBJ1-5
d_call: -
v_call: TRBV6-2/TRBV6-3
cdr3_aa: CASSYSGTRNSNQPQHF
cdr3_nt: TGTGCCAGCAGTTACTCGGGGACCCGCAATAGCAATCAGCCCCAGCATTTT

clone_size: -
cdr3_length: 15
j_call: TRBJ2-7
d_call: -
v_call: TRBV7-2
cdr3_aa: CASSLGLLVSYEQYF
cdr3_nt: TGTGCCAGCAGCTTAGGTCTCCTCGTCTCCTACGAGCAGTACTTC

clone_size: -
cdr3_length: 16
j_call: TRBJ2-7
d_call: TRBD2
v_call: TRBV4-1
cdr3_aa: CASSQGTGGDAYEQYF
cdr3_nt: TGCGCCAGCAGCCAAGGTACTGGGGGGGACGCCTACGAGCAGTACTTC

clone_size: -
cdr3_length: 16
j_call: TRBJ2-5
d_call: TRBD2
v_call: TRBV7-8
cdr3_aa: CASSLVLAGEQETQYF
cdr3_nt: TGTGCCAGCAGCTTAGTACTAGCGGGGGAACAAGAGACCCAGTACTTC

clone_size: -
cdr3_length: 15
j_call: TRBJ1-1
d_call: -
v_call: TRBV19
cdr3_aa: CASSILGSLNTEAFF
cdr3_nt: TGTGCCAGTAGTATATTGGGGTCCCTGAACACTGAAGCTTTCTTT

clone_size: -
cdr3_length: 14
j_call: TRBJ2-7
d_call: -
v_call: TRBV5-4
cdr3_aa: CASSLSGHPYEQYF
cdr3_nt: TGTGCCAGCAGCTTATCGGGACACCCCTACGAGCAGTACTTC

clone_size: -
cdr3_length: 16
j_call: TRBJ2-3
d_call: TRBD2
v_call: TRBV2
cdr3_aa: CASTGSGTSGINTQYF
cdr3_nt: TGTGCCAGCACAGGGTCCGGGACTAGCGGTATTAATACGCAGTATTTT